One sample yielded the 18 T cell receptor beta chains listed below, sequenced in a study of shared clonotypes between healthy human individuals. Generated by immunoSEQ multiplex PCR, the TCRdb table keeps only in-frame clones and is missing some. The table includes about 1 million clones, 60% to 80% detected once. The specimen sequenced was memory CD4+ T cells sorted from blood. Subset noted: CD45RA-negative fraction. The receptors were sampled from a man aged 18-30 years in good health.

CDR3 coding DNA: TGTGCCAGCAGCCCCGGGGTTTACACTGAAGCTTTCTTT. It codes for CASSPGVYTEAFF. The chain couples TRBV11-2 to TRBJ1-1; D gene uncertain. The germline V and J ends were trimmed by 5 bases and 3 bases, with 10 bases remaining between them. Germline V gene data show CDR1 as SGHAT and CDR2 as FQNNGV. This CDR3 contains 13 residues.

The CDR3 DNA is TGTGCCAGCAGCTTAGCGCGATCCACGGGTGGCGAGCAGTACTTC. Translating gives CASSLARSTGGEQYF. The V gene is TRBV7-2, the J gene TRBJ2-7, with D uncertain. The germline CDR1 and CDR2 sequences are SGHTA and FQGNSA. V was trimmed by 0 bases and J by 6 bases, leaving 15 bases between them. CDR3 length: 15 amino acids.

This clone came up once. The rearrangement joins TRBV6-4 to TRBJ1-2, with 7 nucleotides matching TRBD1. The CDR3 runs 14 residues. Germline V gene data show CDR1 as MRHNA and CDR2 as SNTAGT. The V segment lost 6 bases and the J segment 4 bases; nucleotides outside the gene matches: 8. Written as DNA, the CDR3 is TGTGCCAGCAGCTCGACAGGGCTCGGCTATGGCTACACCTTC. Its protein is CASSSTGLGYGYTF.

This clone occurred once. The chain uses TRBV7-2 and TRBJ2-5; 9 bases fit TRBD2. The trim removed 0 bases at V and 1 base at J, leaving 3 bases unmatched. The CDR3 is 16 residues long. CDR1 and CDR2 (germline): SGHTA, FQGNSA. The CDR3 loop reads CASSLALAGSQETQYF. In DNA form, the CDR3 reads TGTGCCAGCAGCTTAGCGCTAGCGGGGTCCCAAGAGACCCAGTACTTC.

Points on this clone: It may be a read error: a sequence one base away is much more abundant. This chain uses TRBV11-3 with TRBJ1-2; 9 bases agree with TRBD1. After removal of 1 base from V and 3 bases from J, the junction contained 0 bases not matched to a gene. This CDR3 is 14 amino acids long. CDR1 is SGHNT and CDR2 is YENEEA in the germline V gene. The chain's CDR3 is CASSLGQGDYGYTF. CDR3 nucleotide sequence: TGTGCCAGCAGCTTAGGACAGGGGGACTATGGCTACACCTTC. Full variable domain (rest looked up from reference TRBV11-3 and TRBJ1-2): EAGVVQSPRYKIIEKKQPVAFWCNPISGHNTLYWYLQNLGQGPELLIRYENEEAVDDSQLPKDRFSAERLKGVDSTLKIQPAELGDSAVYLCASSLGQGDYGYTFGSGTRLTVV.

The gene calls are TRBV4-3 and TRBJ2-4, with 8 bases that match TRBD2. CDR3 length: 16 residues. The V and J ends lost 3 bases and 2 bases, in that order; junction bases with no gene match: 6. Germline CDR1 reads LGHNA; CDR2 reads YSLEER. CDR3 sequence: CASSQGSGSPKNIQYF. Written as DNA, the CDR3 is TGCGCCAGCAGCCAGGGGAGCGGGAGTCCCAAAAACATTCAGTACTTC.

The V call is TRBV7-2, the J call TRBJ2-6; 7 bases match TRBD1. Trimming at V came to 4 bases and at J to 3 bases, leaving 9 bases not matched to a gene. Germline V lookup: CDR1 SGHTA, CDR2 FQGNSA. CDR3 length equals 17 residues. This CDR3 is CASSSQGRGLGANVLTF. In nucleotides, the CDR3 is TGTGCCAGCAGCTCCCAGGGTAGGGGGCTTGGGGCCAACGTCCTGACTTTC.

The rearrangement joins TRBV9 to TRBJ2-7, with D hard to call. Looked up from germline, CDR1 is SGDLS and CDR2 is YYNGEE. The CDR3 loop spans 15 amino acids. Trimming removed 0 bases from V and 2 bases from J, with 12 bases in between. This chain's CDR3 is CASSVEVGSPYEQYF. DNA of the CDR3: TGTGCCAGCAGCGTAGAGGTGGGCTCTCCCTACGAGCAGTACTTC.

This chain connects TRBV5-6 to TRBJ2-1; D is perhaps TRBD2 (5 bases). Germline CDR1 reads SGHDT; CDR2 reads YYEEEE. V lost 4 bases to trimming and J lost 5 bases, with 19 bases between them. This CDR3 has 16 residues. The CDR3 loop is CASSGVLSGPNNEQFF. DNA for the CDR3: TGTGCCAGCAGCGGGGTTCTGAGCGGACCCAACAATGAGCAGTTCTTC.

This chain uses TRBV11-2 with TRBJ2-7; 7 positions agree with TRBD2. CDR1 and CDR2 (germline): SGHAT, FQNNGV. The CDR3 contains 17 residues. With V trimmed by 1 base and J by 2 bases, 11 bases remained unmatched. The CDR3 protein is CASSLAGWASGAYEQYF. CDR3 nucleotide sequence: TGTGCCAGCAGCTTAGCAGGTTGGGCTAGCGGCGCCTACGAGCAGTACTTC.

This chain uses TRBV27 with TRBJ1-5, with D possibly TRBD1 on 5 matching bases. Looked up from germline, CDR1 is MNHEY and CDR2 is SMNVEV (reference sequence). V lost 10 bases to trimming and J lost 4 bases, with 17 bases between them. The CDR3 extends over 14 amino acids. CDR3 region: CATAGQIGNQPQHF. CDR3 bases: TGTGCCACCGCGGGGCAAATCGGGAATCAGCCCCAGCATTTT.

The rearrangement uses TRBV10-2 and TRBJ2-1; the match to TRBD2 covers 8 bases. Germline CDR1 reads WSHSY; CDR2 reads SAAADI. Trimming cost V 1 base and J 3 bases; bases outside gene matches: 5. CDR3 length: 16 residues. The CDR3 bases are TGCGCCAGCAGTGAGTTACCCGGGACTAGCTACAATGAGCAGTTCTTC. Translating gives CASSELPGTSYNEQFF.

V is TRBV5-8 and J is TRBJ1-3, with 8 positions matching TRBD1. With 4 bases clipped from V and 2 bases from J, the junction kept 11 bases outside the gene matches. The germline V gene encodes CDR1 SGHTS and CDR2 YDEGEE. This CDR3 is 17 amino acids long. CDR3 sequence reads: CASSTRQGLSAGNTIYF. DNA of the CDR3: TGTGCCAGCAGCACCCGACAGGGGCTCTCTGCTGGAAACACCATATATTTT.

The chain links TRBV2 to TRBJ2-1; D remains unclear. The CDR3 contains 12 residues. With 3 bases removed from V and 4 bases from J, the gap between germline ends came to 4 bases. Germline-derived CDR1 and CDR2 are SNHLY and FYNNEI. The CDR3 sequence is CASSDRYNEQFF. CDR3 nucleotide sequence: TGTGCCAGCAGTGACCGTTACAATGAGCAGTTCTTC.

The chain carries TRBV11-2 and TRBJ2-5, with D possibly matching TRBD1 (5 bases). CDR3 length equals 15 residues. Germline V gene data show CDR1 as SGHAT and CDR2 as FQNNGV. The ends were cut back, 1 base at V and 4 bases at J, with 13 bases in the middle. CDR3 residues: CASSLGSREGETQYF. Here the CDR3 DNA reads TGTGCCAGCAGCTTAGGATCCAGGGAAGGAGAGACCCAGTACTTC.

The chain employs TRBV6-1 and TRBJ1-6; possibly TRBD1 for D (6 bases). From germline, CDR1 is MNHNS and CDR2 SASEGT. The V end was cut by 2 bases, the J end by 4 bases, with 15 bases between. This CDR3 contains 17 residues. CDR3 amino acids: CASSETGTGRYNSPLHF. In DNA form, the CDR3 reads TGTGCCAGCAGTGAAACAGGGACGGGGCGGTATAATTCACCCCTCCACTTT.

This clone was recorded a few times. This sequence joins TRBV5-1 and TRBJ1-5; no reliable D call. Trimming removed 0 bases from V and 8 bases from J, with 12 bases in between. In germline, CDR1 is SGHRS, CDR2 YFSETQ. This CDR3 is built from 14 residues. The DNA for the CDR3 is TGCGCCAGCAGCTTGGATGGAGGGTCGGAGCCCCAGCATTTT. Amino acids: CASSLDGGSEPQHF.

The gene calls are TRBV2 and TRBJ1-5; unclear D gene. Germline V gene lookup returns CDR1 SNHLY and CDR2 FYNNEI. The CDR3 is 14 residues long. Trimming cost V 6 bases and J 5 bases, with 14 bases left between them. The DNA for the CDR3 is TGTGCCAGCAGCGGGGAGACTACCGATCAGCCCCAGCATTTT. Its translation: CASSGETTDQPQHF.